The clone carrying this T cell receptor beta chain has a handful of counts. The germline gives CDR1 SEHNR, CDR2 FQNEAQ (reference sequence). V was pared by 3 bases and J by 10 bases, with 13 bases between. The CDR3 length is 13 residues. This specimen belongs to a study of shared clonotypes between healthy human individuals. Clones were read by immunoSEQ multiplex PCR, and TCRdb kept only the in-frame ones, dropping some. The sample has roughly 1 million clones; about 77% are singletons. The sample was memory CD4+ T cells sorted from blood. Subset specified: CD45RA-negative fraction. The chain combines TRBV7-9 with TRBJ1-5, with D perhaps matching TRBD1 (5 bases). The TCR was taken from a man in his late teens or twenties in good health. The CDR3 reads CASSLDTAIPQHF. The CDR3 nucleotides are TGTGCCAGCAGCTTGGACACAGCTATACCCCAGCATTTT.